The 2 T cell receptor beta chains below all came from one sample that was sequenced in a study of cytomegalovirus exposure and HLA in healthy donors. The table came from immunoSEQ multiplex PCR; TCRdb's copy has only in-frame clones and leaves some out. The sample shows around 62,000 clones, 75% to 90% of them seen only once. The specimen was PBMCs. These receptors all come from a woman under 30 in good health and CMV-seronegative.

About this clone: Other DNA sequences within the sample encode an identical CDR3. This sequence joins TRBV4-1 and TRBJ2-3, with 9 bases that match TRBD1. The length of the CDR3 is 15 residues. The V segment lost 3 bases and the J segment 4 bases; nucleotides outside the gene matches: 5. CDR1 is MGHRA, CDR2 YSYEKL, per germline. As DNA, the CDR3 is TGCGCCAGCAGCCAGGAAGGGACAGGGCCAGATACGCAGTATTTT. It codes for CASSQEGTGPDTQYF.

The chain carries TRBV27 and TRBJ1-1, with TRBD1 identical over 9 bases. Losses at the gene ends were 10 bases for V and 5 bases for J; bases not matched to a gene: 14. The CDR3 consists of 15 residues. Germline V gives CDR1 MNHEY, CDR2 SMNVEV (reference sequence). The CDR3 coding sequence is TGTGCCACCAAGCGAGGGACAGGGTGGTTGACTGAAGCTTTCTTT. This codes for CATKRGTGWLTEAFF.